This passage covers 7 T cell receptor beta chains from one sample sequenced in a study of T cell responses to AZD1222 COVID-19 vaccine. Produced via immunoSEQ multiplex PCR; TCRdb's table is partial and in-frame only. Seen here are 170,000 or so clones, around nine tenths observed once, and the top ten hold about 1.6%. Specimen: peripheral blood, collected on day 0 of AZD1222 vaccination. These receptors all come from an adult in good health.

The chain combines TRBV6-5 with TRBJ2-5, with D uncertain. Germline loops: CDR1 MNHEY, CDR2 SVGAGI. This CDR3 has 12 amino acids. Trimming pared 7 bases from V and 0 bases from J, leaving 6 bases between. As DNA, the CDR3 is TGTGCCAGCACGGCAGACCAAGAGACCCAGTACTTC. Its protein is CASTADQETQYF.

In DNA form, the CDR3 reads TGTGCCACCACGACTAGCGGGGGCCCTAACAATGAGCAGTTCTTC. Translating gives CATTTSGGPNNEQFF. J is TRBJ2-1 and V is TRBV6-5, with TRBD2 identical over 12 bases. Trimming cost V 10 bases and J 5 bases; bases outside gene matches: 9. The germline CDR1 and CDR2 sequences are MNHEY and SVGAGI. CDR3 length: 15 amino acids.

J is TRBJ1-2 and V is TRBV29-1; D is possibly TRBD1 (6 bases). Germline V gene lookup returns CDR1 SQVTM and CDR2 ANQGSEA. The CDR3 is 11 amino acids. CDR3 amino acids: CNRTENYGYTF. The DNA for the CDR3 is TGCAACCGGACAGAGAACTATGGCTACACCTTC.

This chain connects TRBV5-1 to TRBJ2-3; D is possibly TRBD1 (5 bases). The V gene's germline CDR1 is SGHRS and CDR2 YFSETQ. V was trimmed by 0 bases and J by 3 bases, leaving 11 bases between them. The length of the CDR3 is 15 residues. DNA of the CDR3: TGCGCCAGCAGCTTGGGGCAGGGTAGGACAGATACGCAGTATTTT. Protein sequence: CASSLGQGRTDTQYF.

This clone came up a few times. This sequence joins TRBV28 and TRBJ2-3; tentatively, D is TRBD2 (6 bases). The germline V and J ends were trimmed by 6 bases and 2 bases, with 12 bases remaining between them. Germline V gene lookup returns CDR1 MDHEN and CDR2 SYDVKM. The CDR3 loop spans 14 amino acids. CDR3 region: CASSRDSFTDTQYF. In DNA, the CDR3 is TGTGCCAGCAGCCGGGACTCCTTCACAGATACGCAGTATTTT.

This chain connects TRBV19 to TRBJ1-6; D call uncertain. This CDR3 contains 13 residues. Germline CDR1 LNHDA, CDR2 SQIVND (reference sequence). Trimming took off 3 bases at V and 6 bases at J, with 6 bases between the two ends. CDR3 residues: CASSIDGNSPLHF. In DNA, the CDR3 is TGTGCCAGTAGTATTGATGGTAATTCACCCCTCCACTTT.

The chain has TRBV3-1 (or the pseudogene TRBV3-2) and TRBJ1-2; D unresolved. This CDR3 region has 13 residues. Germline-derived CDR1 and CDR2 are LGHDT and YNNKEL (reference sequence). The ends were cut back, 0 bases at V and 8 bases at J, with 10 bases in the middle. The CDR3 nucleotides are TGTGCCAGCAGCCAAGAGAGTATAAGGGGCTACACCTTC. Its translation: CASSQESIRGYTF.